This entry lists 14 T cell receptor beta chains sequenced from one sample in a study of shared clonotypes between healthy human individuals. Assay used: immunoSEQ multiplex PCR; TCRdb lists only in-frame clones, some missing. The repertoire consists of 300,000 to 400,000 clones, with more than 75% occurring once and the leading ten covering 15% to 20%. Material for sequencing was memory CD8+ T cells sorted from blood. Subset specified: CD45RO+ cells pooled with CCR7-negative TemRA cells. These receptors all come from a man aged 18 to 35 in good health.

The chain uses TRBV2 and TRBJ2-7, with 8 bases identical to TRBD1. This CDR3 contains 15 residues. Per germline, CDR1 SNHLY and CDR2 FYNNEI. The V gene end was trimmed by 3 bases and the J gene end by 4 bases; junction bases not matched to a gene: 8. The chain's CDR3 is CASSDLTGALYEQYF. The CDR3 DNA follows: TGTGCCAGCAGTGATCTGACAGGGGCCCTATACGAGCAGTACTTC.

The CDR3 loop is CASSDGLASLGELFF. Written as DNA, the CDR3 is TGCGCCAGCAGCGACGGACTAGCGTCTCTCGGGGAGCTGTTTTTT. The genes are TRBV5-1 and TRBJ2-2, with 9 positions matching TRBD2. Germline V gene data show CDR1 as SGHRS and CDR2 as YFSETQ. This CDR3 spans 15 amino acids. V was pared by 4 bases and J by 7 bases, with 8 bases of the junction left unmatched.

The chain is built from TRBV7-6 and TRBJ1-1, with D tentatively TRBD1 (5 bases). Deletions cut 5 bases from V and 1 base from J, with 11 bases between. The CDR3 runs to 14 residues. The germline V gene encodes CDR1 SGHVS and CDR2 FNYEAQ. The CDR3 loop is CASSPGAENTEAFF. CDR3 coding DNA: TGTGCCAGCAGCCCCGGGGCAGAGAACACTGAAGCTTTCTTT.

The V call is TRBV6-5, the J call TRBJ1-1; tentatively, D is TRBD1 (6 bases). CDR3 length equals 14 residues. Trimming cost V 6 bases and J 4 bases, with 15 bases left between them. Germline V gene lookup returns CDR1 MNHEY and CDR2 SVGAGI. Written as DNA, the CDR3 is TGTGCCAGCAGCTCCACAGGGCTAGCCACTGAAGCTTTCTTT. Encoded protein: CASSSTGLATEAFF.

In nucleotides, the CDR3 is TGTGCCAGCAGCTTGGCTTCGGCTAGCTACGAGCAGTACTTC. Encoded protein: CASSLASASYEQYF. The V call is TRBV5-6, the J call TRBJ2-7; D ambiguous. The CDR3 is 14 amino acids. V was clipped by 0 bases and J by 3 bases, with 10 bases between them. CDR1 and CDR2 from the germline V gene are SGHDT and YYEEEE.

This chain connects TRBV6-1 to TRBJ2-3, with D unresolved. There are 13 residues in the CDR3. Trimming stripped 5 bases from V and 5 bases from J, with 11 bases between. Germline CDR1 reads MNHNS; CDR2 reads SASEGT. The CDR3 region is CASSRLDGDTQYF. Written as DNA, the CDR3 is TGTGCCAGCAGTCGACTTGACGGAGATACGCAGTATTTT.

This chain uses TRBV6-1 with TRBJ1-2; D gene unclear. Germline CDR1 reads MNHNS; CDR2 reads SASEGT. Trimming removed 11 bases at V and 4 bases at J, with 17 bases between. CDR3 length: 13 residues. The CDR3 bases are TGTGCCGTTTATGCAGAGACAATCTATGGCTACACCTTC. It translates to CAVYAETIYGYTF.

The chain is built from TRBV4-1 and TRBJ1-1, with TRBD1 as a possible D gene (5 bases). Trimming cost V 3 bases and J 1 base, with 9 bases left between them. Germline V gives CDR1 MGHRA, CDR2 YSYEKL. The CDR3 length is 14 residues. The CDR3: CASSHWDANTEAFF. The CDR3 coding sequence is TGCGCCAGCAGCCACTGGGACGCGAACACTGAAGCTTTCTTT.

The chain couples TRBV6-5 to TRBJ1-2; perhaps TRBD1 as D (5 bases). Trimming cost V 1 base and J 4 bases, with 16 bases left between them. The CDR3 consists of 16 residues. CDR1 MNHEY and CDR2 SVGAGI come from the germline V gene. CDR3 sequence reads: CASSYWGSDYSYGYTF. The DNA of the CDR3 is TGTGCCAGCAGTTACTGGGGGTCAGATTACTCCTATGGCTACACCTTC.

The rearrangement joins TRBV11-2 to TRBJ2-3; 9 bases are a match to TRBD1. The CDR3 runs 17 residues. With 5 bases clipped from V and 5 bases from J, the junction kept 14 bases outside the gene matches. Germline V gene data show CDR1 as SGHAT and CDR2 as FQNNGV. Written as DNA, the CDR3 is TGTGCCAGCAGCCCGGGACAGGGAATCGGCAGTCAAGATACGCAGTATTTT. Translating gives CASSPGQGIGSQDTQYF. Full variable domain (rest looked up from reference TRBV11-2 and TRBJ2-3): EAGVAQSPRYKIIEKRQSVAFWCNPISGHATLYWYQQILGQGPKLLIQFQNNGVVDDSQLPKDRFSAERLKGVDSTLKIQPAKLEDSAVYLCASSPGQGIGSQDTQYFGPGTRLTVL.

V usage is TRBV7-2 and J usage is TRBJ2-7; D is unclear. This CDR3 has 13 residues. With 3 bases removed from V and 3 bases from J, the gap between germline ends came to 9 bases. Per the germline V gene, CDR1 is SGHTA and CDR2 is FQGNSA. CDR3 nucleotides: TGTGCCAGCAGCTTCGGCAAGAGCTACGAGCAGTACTTC. This sequence encodes CASSFGKSYEQYF. Together with reference TRBV7-2 and TRBJ2-7, the CDR3 gives the full variable domain: GAGVSQSPSNKVTEKGKDVELRCDPISGHTALYWYRQSLGQGLEFLIYFQGNSAPDKSGLPSDRFSAERTGGSVSTLTIQRTQQEDSAVYLCASSFGKSYEQYFGPGTRLTVT.

The rearrangement links TRBV27 to TRBJ1-1; TRBD1 matches at 8 bases. Germline V gene lookup returns CDR1 MNHEY and CDR2 SMNVEV (reference sequence). V lost 8 bases and J lost 1; bases outside the gene matches: 9. The CDR3 has 15 amino acids. The CDR3 region is CASGYGQGTNTEAFF. CDR3 DNA sequence: TGTGCCAGCGGGTATGGACAGGGAACGAACACTGAAGCTTTCTTT.

This clone has just one count. This chain links TRBV5-4 with TRBJ2-3, with no clear D. This CDR3 contains 14 residues. Looked up from germline, CDR1 is SGHNT and CDR2 is YYREEE (reference sequence). V shed 1 base and J shed 5 bases, with 11 bases lying between them. As DNA, the CDR3 is TGTGCCAGCAGCTTGCGGGCTGTACTAGATACGCAGTATTTT. Residues: CASSLRAVLDTQYF.

The rearrangement joins TRBV6-5 to TRBJ1-1; D gene unclear. The germline V gene encodes CDR1 MNHEY and CDR2 SVGAGI. Between the trimmed V and J ends, which lost 5 bases and 2 bases, there was a span of 12 bases. The CDR3 covers 14 residues. The chain's CDR3 is CASSPDGFNTEAFF. The CDR3 coding sequence is TGTGCCAGCAGTCCGGACGGGTTCAACACTGAAGCTTTCTTT.